There are a few counts of the clone carrying this T cell receptor (beta chain). This sample stems from a study of blood T cell repertoires in COVID-19. The wider study: Samples of COVID-19 (acute and convalescent) were obtained from the United States, Italy and Spain. In each case, the material was cDNA or gDNA derived from T cells, B-cell-depleted T cells, or PBMCs.

The Seattle patients joined while their infection was active and were tracked longitudinally afterward. Study processing details: Counts of nucleated cells, estimated from reference gene primer amplification, were obtained. TCRdb's table, derived via immunoSEQ multiplex PCR, lists solely in-frame clones and lacks some. That table furnishes V, J and clone size, whereas the DNA furnished D and trimming. The sample carries some 180,000 clones, around 76% recorded once. The CDR3 spans 17 residues. The V gene end was trimmed by 1 base and the J gene end by 4 bases; junction bases not matched to a gene: 8. CDR1 and CDR2 (germline): LNHDA, SQIVND (reference sequence).

The sequenced sample was peripheral blood. The sequence came from a woman between 55 and 75 years old with COVID-19, enrolled during active disease. This chain links TRBV19 with TRBJ1-5, with 9 bases aligning to TRBD1. The CDR3 region is CASSIANTGGGNQPQHF. CDR3 DNA: TGTGCCAGTAGTATAGCGAATACAGGGGGCGGGAATCAGCCCCAGCATTTT.